This TCR beta chain is from a study of T-cell memory formation after mild COVID-19. Turning to the study itself: Most TCR clusters belonged to a single donor. Study-level findings and limits: CD4+ contracting clones were found mainly in CM and EM, and CD8+ ones in EMRA.

This clonotype has more than one count but fewer than ten. Its antigen remains unidentified. The germline V gene has CDR1 SEHNR and CDR2 FQNEAQ (reference sequence). CDR3 length: 15 amino acids. Losses at the gene ends were 5 bases for V and 4 bases for J; bases not matched to a gene: 5. TCRdb ran MiXCR on the 5' RACE reads and lists one entry per CDR3 protein. The sample shows under 550,000 distinct CDR3 sequences, 15% to 20% of them seen only once. The sequencing sample was made of PBMCs or a T cell subset sorted from them (not recorded which). This sequence was found in an adult woman who had mild COVID-19 (a few samples of this study predate the infection). Cell type and time point are not known. The rearrangement uses TRBV7-9 and TRBJ2-2, with 9 bases lining up with TRBD2. CDR3 nucleotide sequence: TGTGCCAGCAGCCGGACTAGCGTGAGCACCGGGGAGCTGTTTTTT. Translating it yields CASSRTSVSTGELFF.